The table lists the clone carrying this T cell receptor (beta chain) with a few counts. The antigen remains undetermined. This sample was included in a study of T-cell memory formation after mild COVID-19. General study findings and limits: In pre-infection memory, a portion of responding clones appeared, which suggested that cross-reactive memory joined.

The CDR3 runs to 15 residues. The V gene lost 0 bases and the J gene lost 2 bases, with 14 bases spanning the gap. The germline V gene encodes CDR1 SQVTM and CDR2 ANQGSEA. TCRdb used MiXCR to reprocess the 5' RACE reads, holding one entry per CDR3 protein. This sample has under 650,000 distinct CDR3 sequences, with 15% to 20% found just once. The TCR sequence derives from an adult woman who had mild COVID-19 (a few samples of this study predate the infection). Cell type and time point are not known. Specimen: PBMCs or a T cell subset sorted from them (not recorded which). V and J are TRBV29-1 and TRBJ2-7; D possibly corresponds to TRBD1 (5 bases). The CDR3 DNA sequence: TGCAGCGTTGAAGACCAGACAGAACTTACCTACGAGCAGTACTTC. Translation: CSVEDQTELTYEQYF.